This T cell receptor (beta chain) came from a study of Ad26.COV2.S vaccination and SARS-CoV-2 variants. About the research overall: Ad26.COV2.S given intramuscularly, once or twice 56 days apart.

The trim removed 8 bases at V and 5 bases at J, leaving 9 bases unmatched. The V gene's germline CDR1 is KGHSH and CDR2 LQKENI. This CDR3 is 15 amino acids long. Treatment given: around 19 received Ad26.COV2.S at low or high dose, single or two shots; about 5 received placebo; per-sample allocation not given. Day 63 after the first injection of vaccine or placebo was the sampling time. An Ad26 vector expressing Wuhan-strain SARS-CoV-2 spike served as the vaccine. Study observations and caveats: Placebo and vaccine recipients had non-spike TCR breadth that was similar. People given the vaccine had a wider spike-specific TCR breadth than placebo recipients did.

This clone was detected once. The antigen is unknown. This table comes from immunoSEQ multiplex PCR, and its TCRdb copy is limited to in-frame clones, with some not included. Of over 200,000 clones in the sample, approximately 87% were seen once. The V and J genes are TRBV18 and TRBJ2-5, with 12 bases lining up with TRBD2. This TCR derives from a person aged 18-65 years who received the Ad26.COV2.S COVID-19 vaccine or a placebo. The input for sequencing was peripheral blood, taken in a trial of Ad26.COV2.S vaccine versus placebo. This CDR3 reads CASGLAGLPVETQYF. The CDR3 bases are TGTGCCAGCGGACTAGCGGGGCTTCCGGTGGAGACCCAGTACTTC.